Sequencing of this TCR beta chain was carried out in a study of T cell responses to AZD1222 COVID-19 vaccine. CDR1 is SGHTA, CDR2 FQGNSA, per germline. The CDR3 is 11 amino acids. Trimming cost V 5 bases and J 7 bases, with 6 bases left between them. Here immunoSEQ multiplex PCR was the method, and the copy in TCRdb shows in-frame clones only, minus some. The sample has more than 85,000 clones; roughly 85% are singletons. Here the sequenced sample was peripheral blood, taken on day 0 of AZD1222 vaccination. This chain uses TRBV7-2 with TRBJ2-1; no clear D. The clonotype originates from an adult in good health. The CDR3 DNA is TGTGCCAGCAGCCGTATTAATGAGCAGTTCTTC. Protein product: CASSRINEQFF.